These T cell receptor beta chains were read from a single sample in a study of T cell responses to AZD1222 COVID-19 vaccine. Profiling relied on immunoSEQ multiplex PCR, and the TCRdb table lists in-frame clones only, not all of them. The sample gives about 85,000 clones, roughly nine tenths of which show up once; about 7% is in the top ten. The sample was peripheral blood, taken on day 0 of AZD1222 vaccination. The receptors stem from an adult in good health. Each CDR3 is given with its conserved first and last residue. A D gene is named only where the DNA matches it firmly. The size field is filled for only some rows; it gives once, few, many or a size class.

D gene: TRBD2; J gene: TRBJ2-7; V gene: TRBV12-3/TRBV12-4; clone size: -; CDR3 DNA: TGTGCCAGCAGGGAGGGGAGGGGAAAGCAGTACTTC; CDR3 protein: CASREGRGKQYF
D gene: TRBD1; J gene: TRBJ1-1; V gene: TRBV5-1; clone size: -; CDR3 DNA: TGCGCCAGCAGCCTCCGGACAGGGGGCGTCGTCACTGAAGCTTTCTTT; CDR3 protein: CASSLRTGGVVTEAFF
D gene: -; J gene: TRBJ1-3; V gene: TRBV18; clone size: -; CDR3 DNA: TGTGCCAGCTCACCACCGGGGGGCAACGGAAACACCATATATTTT; CDR3 protein: CASSPPGGNGNTIYF
D gene: -; J gene: TRBJ1-4; V gene: TRBV18; clone size: -; CDR3 DNA: TGTGCCAGCTCCGAGGGGGAAAAACTGTTTTTT; CDR3 protein: CASSEGEKLFF
D gene: -; J gene: TRBJ2-7; V gene: TRBV21-1; clone size: few; CDR3 DNA: TGTGCCAGCAGTGGGCCCGTCGAGCAGTACTTC; CDR3 protein: CASSGPVEQYF
D gene: TRBD1; J gene: TRBJ2-5; V gene: TRBV5-5; clone size: -; CDR3 DNA: TGTGCCAGCAGCCAGACAGGGACCGAGACCCAGTACTTC; CDR3 protein: CASSQTGTETQYF
D gene: -; J gene: TRBJ1-1; V gene: TRBV18; clone size: -; CDR3 DNA: TGTGCCAGCTCACCACCTAATAGGGAAGGGGTCACTGAAGCTTTCTTT; CDR3 protein: CASSPPNREGVTEAFF
D gene: -; J gene: TRBJ2-1; V gene: TRBV6-6; clone size: -; CDR3 DNA: TGTGCCAGCAGTTCCCTGCAATCCCAGGTTGAGCAGTTCTTC; CDR3 protein: CASSSLQSQVEQFF
D gene: -; J gene: TRBJ2-1; V gene: TRBV7-2; clone size: -; CDR3 DNA: TGTGCCAGCAGCACATCTGGGGGGTTGGGCGTTGAGCAGTTCTTC; CDR3 protein: CASSTSGGLGVEQFF
D gene: -; J gene: TRBJ1-6; V gene: TRBV9; clone size: -; CDR3 DNA: TGTGCCAGCAGCGCCTTGGAAGGAAATTCACCCCTCCACTTT; CDR3 protein: CASSALEGNSPLHF
D gene: -; J gene: TRBJ1-5; V gene: TRBV6-1; clone size: -; CDR3 DNA: TGTGCCAGCAGTGCCATGATGTGGGGACACAATCAGCCCCAGCATTTT; CDR3 protein: CASSAMMWGHNQPQHF
D gene: -; J gene: TRBJ1-1; V gene: TRBV6-5; clone size: once; CDR3 DNA: TGTGCCAGCAGGGAGACAGGACCTACTGAAGCTTTCTTT; CDR3 protein: CASRETGPTEAFF
D gene: TRBD1; J gene: TRBJ2-4; V gene: TRBV6-5; clone size: -; CDR3 DNA: TGTGCCAGCAGCGGACAGGTCATTCAGTACTTC; CDR3 protein: CASSGQVIQYF
D gene: -; J gene: TRBJ1-4; V gene: TRBV5-1; clone size: -; CDR3 DNA: TGCGCCAGCACCCGCGACGGGGCTAATGAAAAACTGTTTTTT; CDR3 protein: CASTRDGANEKLFF
D gene: TRBD1; J gene: TRBJ2-7; V gene: TRBV5-1; clone size: -; CDR3 DNA: TGCGCCAGCAGTCCAACCCCCGCGGGACAGGGGCTTTACGAGCAGTACTTC; CDR3 protein: CASSPTPAGQGLYEQYF
D gene: TRBD1; J gene: TRBJ1-2; V gene: TRBV28; clone size: -; CDR3 DNA: TGTGCCAGCAGTCGCACCTCTACAGGGGGCTATGGCTACACCTTC; CDR3 protein: CASSRTSTGGYGYTF
D gene: -; J gene: TRBJ2-7; V gene: TRBV12-3/TRBV12-4; clone size: once; CDR3 DNA: TGTGCCAGCAGTTTGAAAGGGGGTGACGAGCAGTACTTC; CDR3 protein: CASSLKGGDEQYF
D gene: -; J gene: TRBJ1-1; V gene: TRBV12-3/TRBV12-4; clone size: -; CDR3 DNA: TGTGCCAGCACCCCTGACAGGCATGAAGCTTTCTTT; CDR3 protein: CASTPDRHEAFF
D gene: -; J gene: TRBJ2-3; V gene: TRBV20-1; clone size: -; CDR3 DNA: TGCAGTGAGGGTACAGATACGCAGTATTTT; CDR3 protein: CSEGTDTQYF
D gene: TRBD2; J gene: TRBJ2-3; V gene: TRBV10-3; clone size: -; CDR3 DNA: TGTGCCATCAGTGGGACTAGCGGCACAGATACGCAGTATTTT; CDR3 protein: CAISGTSGTDTQYF
D gene: -; J gene: TRBJ2-7; V gene: TRBV10-1; clone size: -; CDR3 DNA: TGCGCCAGCAGTGAGTCGGGCAGGGACGAGCAGTACTTC; CDR3 protein: CASSESGRDEQYF
D gene: TRBD2; J gene: TRBJ2-1; V gene: TRBV24-1; clone size: once; CDR3 DNA: TGTGCCACCAGTGGCCCGGGGACTAGCGGGGGGTCTACGACCTACAATGAGCAGTTCTTC; CDR3 protein: CATSGPGTSGGSTTYNEQFF
D gene: TRBD1; J gene: TRBJ2-1; V gene: TRBV2; clone size: -; CDR3 DNA: TGTGCCAGCAGTGTGGGACAGGAAACCTACAATGAGCAGTTCTTC; CDR3 protein: CASSVGQETYNEQFF
D gene: -; J gene: TRBJ2-3; V gene: TRBV7-2; clone size: -; CDR3 DNA: TGTGCCAGCAGCTTAGACGGAGATACGCAGTATTTT; CDR3 protein: CASSLDGDTQYF
D gene: -; J gene: TRBJ1-5; V gene: TRBV30; clone size: -; CDR3 DNA: TGTGCCTGGAGTTCTCTGGCCGGGGGCAATCAGCCCCAGCATTTT; CDR3 protein: CAWSSLAGGNQPQHF
D gene: -; J gene: TRBJ1-2; V gene: TRBV29-1; clone size: few; CDR3 DNA: TGCAGCGTTGAAGATAAGGTTAGGGGTTCGAAAGGCTACACCTTC; CDR3 protein: CSVEDKVRGSKGYTF
D gene: -; J gene: TRBJ2-7; V gene: TRBV18; clone size: -; CDR3 DNA: TGTGCCAGCTGCCAGGGGGGGTACGAGCAGTACTTC; CDR3 protein: CASCQGGYEQYF
D gene: -; J gene: TRBJ2-2; V gene: TRBV18; clone size: -; CDR3 DNA: TGTGCCAGCTCACCGAGGAGGGACAGACCCACCGGGGAGCTGTTTTTT; CDR3 protein: CASSPRRDRPTGELFF
D gene: TRBD2; J gene: TRBJ2-1; V gene: TRBV6-2/TRBV6-3; clone size: -; CDR3 DNA: TGTGCCAGCAGTTCCGACTTGGTAGCGGGAGGTACTGAGCAGTTCTTC; CDR3 protein: CASSSDLVAGGTEQFF
D gene: -; J gene: TRBJ1-4; V gene: TRBV12-2; clone size: -; CDR3 DNA: TGTGCAAGTCGTTCCGGGACAGCTAATGAAAAACTGTTTTTT; CDR3 protein: CASRSGTANEKLFF
D gene: -; J gene: TRBJ2-5; V gene: TRBV6-5; clone size: -; CDR3 DNA: TGTGCCAGCGCTCCCTCGGGGTACCAAGAGACCCAGTACTTC; CDR3 protein: CASAPSGYQETQYF
D gene: -; J gene: TRBJ1-5; V gene: TRBV29-1; clone size: -; CDR3 DNA: TGCAGCGCCGCGGAAGGTCCTAATCAGCCCCAGCATTTT; CDR3 protein: CSAAEGPNQPQHF
D gene: TRBD1; J gene: TRBJ2-2; V gene: TRBV11-1; clone size: few; CDR3 DNA: TGTGCCAGCGGACAGGGCTCCGGGGAGCTGTTTTTT; CDR3 protein: CASGQGSGELFF
D gene: TRBD1; J gene: TRBJ2-7; V gene: TRBV19; clone size: -; CDR3 DNA: TGTGCCAGTAGTATAGTTCAGGGGGCCCACGAGCAGTACTTC; CDR3 protein: CASSIVQGAHEQYF
D gene: TRBD1; J gene: TRBJ1-1; V gene: TRBV19; clone size: -; CDR3 DNA: TGTGCCAGTAGGGACAGGGTGGACACTGAAGCTTTCTTT; CDR3 protein: CASRDRVDTEAFF
D gene: -; J gene: TRBJ1-1; V gene: TRBV7-9; clone size: -; CDR3 DNA: TGTGCCAGCAGCTTAGAGCAGGCGAACACTGAAGCTTTCTTT; CDR3 protein: CASSLEQANTEAFF
D gene: TRBD2; J gene: TRBJ2-5; V gene: TRBV7-2; clone size: -; CDR3 DNA: TGTGCCAGCAGGCCCGACGGGACTACCAACCAAGAGACCCAGTACTTC; CDR3 protein: CASRPDGTTNQETQYF
D gene: -; J gene: TRBJ1-2; V gene: TRBV19; clone size: few; CDR3 DNA: TGTGCCAGTAGTATCAGCTACGGGAAGGGCGGCTACACCTTC; CDR3 protein: CASSISYGKGGYTF
D gene: TRBD1; J gene: TRBJ1-2; V gene: TRBV5-1; clone size: -; CDR3 DNA: TGCGCCAGCAGCGAGGACAGGCGCGGCTACACCTTC; CDR3 protein: CASSEDRRGYTF
D gene: -; J gene: TRBJ1-5; V gene: TRBV4-1; clone size: -; CDR3 DNA: TGCGCCAGCAGCCAAGAGGAGTATAGCAATCAGCCCCAGCATTTT; CDR3 protein: CASSQEEYSNQPQHF